Listed below are T cell receptor beta chains from one sample, sequenced in a study of T cell responses to AZD1222 COVID-19 vaccine. This table comes from immunoSEQ multiplex PCR, and its TCRdb copy is limited to in-frame clones, with some not included. The sample shows approximately 76,000 clones, roughly 85% of them seen only once. The sample consisted of peripheral blood, taken on day 0 of AZD1222 vaccination. The receptor source for this set is an adult in good health. Each CDR3 is given with its conserved first and last residue. Fields, in order: D gene, clone size, V gene, J gene, CDR3 protein, CDR3 DNA. D genes are given only for firm matches. The listing skips clone size in some rows; elsewhere it reads once, few, many or a size class.

TRBD2	NA	TRBV7-7	TRBJ2-2	CASSLSSQRGGTGELFF	TGTGCTAGCAGCTTATCCTCCCAGCGGGGGGGTACCGGGGAGCTGTTTTTT
TRBD2	NA	TRBV9	TRBJ2-2	CASSVAPSGMGTGELFF	TGTGCCAGCAGCGTAGCCCCGAGCGGGATGGGCACCGGGGAGCTGTTTTTT
TRBD2	few	TRBV3-1/TRBV3-2	TRBJ2-3	CASRTSGGADTQYF	TGTGCCAGCCGGACTAGCGGGGGGGCAGATACGCAGTATTTT
NA	NA	TRBV12-3/TRBV12-4	TRBJ2-5	CASSLALQETQYF	TGTGCCAGCAGTTTGGCACTACAAGAGACCCAGTACTTC
NA	NA	TRBV7-2	TRBJ1-6	CASSQGSGAYNSPLHF	TGTGCCAGCAGCCAGGGATCAGGGGCCTATAATTCACCCCTCCACTTT
NA	few	TRBV5-4	TRBJ2-3	CASSPGVASGTQYF	TGTGCCAGCAGCCCCGGAGTAGCGTCAGGTACGCAGTATTTT
NA	once	TRBV5-6	TRBJ2-7	CASSPPKSYEQYF	TGTGCCAGCAGCCCACCTAAAAGCTACGAGCAGTACTTC
TRBD2	NA	TRBV3-1/TRBV3-2	TRBJ2-2	CASGTSDHTGELFF	TGTGCCAGCGGGACTAGCGATCACACCGGGGAGCTGTTTTTT
NA	once	TRBV2	TRBJ1-1	CASSIRGADTEAFF	TGTGCCAGCAGTATTCGAGGGGCGGACACTGAAGCTTTCTTT
NA	NA	TRBV19	TRBJ1-2	CASSISAGAGYGYTF	TGTGCCAGTAGTATATCGGCGGGGGCAGGCTATGGCTACACCTTC
NA	NA	TRBV7-9	TRBJ2-1	CASSLEDSPYNEQFF	TGTGCCAGCAGCTTAGAGGACAGCCCCTACAATGAGCAGTTCTTC
NA	NA	TRBV7-8	TRBJ2-1	CASSALRDTYNEQFF	TGTGCCAGCAGCGCACTTAGGGACACCTACAATGAGCAGTTCTTC
TRBD2	NA	TRBV28	TRBJ2-3	CASSSPGTSGRAVDTQYF	TGTGCCAGCAGTTCCCCCGGGACTAGCGGGAGGGCCGTAGATACGCAGTATTTT
NA	NA	TRBV4-3	TRBJ2-3	CASSLSVLGTDTQYF	TGCGCCAGCAGCCTCAGTGTACTGGGCACAGATACGCAGTATTTT
TRBD1	NA	TRBV6-5	TRBJ1-2	CASSYSRQGVSGYTF	TGTGCCAGCAGTTACTCGAGACAGGGGGTCTCAGGCTACACCTTC
TRBD1	NA	TRBV2	TRBJ2-3	CASTMTGRSDTQYF	TGTGCCAGCACCATGACAGGGCGGTCAGATACGCAGTATTTT
NA	NA	TRBV10-3	TRBJ2-3	CAISQVSADTQYF	TGTGCCATCAGCCAAGTGTCGGCAGATACGCAGTATTTT
NA	NA	TRBV7-9	TRBJ2-2	CASSLVVGQNTGELFF	TGTGCCAGCAGCTTAGTGGTCGGACAGAACACCGGGGAGCTGTTTTTT
TRBD1	NA	TRBV2	TRBJ1-5	CASSQGQGTNQPQHF	TGTGCCAGCAGTCAGGGACAGGGGACCAATCAGCCCCAGCATTTT
NA	NA	TRBV27	TRBJ2-7	CASGKEGTYEQYF	TGTGCCAGCGGGAAGGAGGGAACCTACGAGCAGTACTTC
TRBD1	NA	TRBV19	TRBJ1-1	CASSIGTGEWSEAFF	TGTGCCAGTAGTATAGGTACAGGGGAATGGAGTGAAGCTTTCTTT
TRBD2	NA	TRBV4-1	TRBJ2-1	CASSPMGDGGTYNEQFF	TGCGCCAGCAGCCCTATGGGGGACGGGGGGACTTACAATGAGCAGTTCTTC
NA	NA	TRBV5-1	TRBJ2-3	CASSLGGQITDTQYF	TGCGCCAGCAGCTTGGGGGGCCAGATCACAGATACGCAGTATTTT
NA	NA	TRBV5-1	TRBJ1-1	CASSFGEPFAEAFF	TGCGCCAGCAGCTTCGGGGAACCATTCGCTGAAGCTTTCTTT
TRBD1	NA	TRBV2	TRBJ1-1	CASRPDRVEKNTEAFF	TGTGCCAGCAGGCCAGACAGGGTGGAGAAGAACACTGAAGCTTTCTTT
TRBD2	NA	TRBV25-1	TRBJ2-1	CASSATSGGRNEQFF	TGTGCCAGCAGTGCGACTAGCGGGGGGCGCAATGAGCAGTTCTTC
NA	NA	TRBV15	TRBJ1-6	CATSTSGTRNSPLHF	TGTGCCACCAGCACCTCCGGGACACGGAATTCACCCCTCCACTTT
TRBD1	NA	TRBV19	TRBJ2-7	CASTTGTGSSYEQYF	TGTGCCAGTACCACCGGGACAGGGAGCTCCTACGAGCAGTACTTC
NA	NA	TRBV7-9	TRBJ2-7	CASSDATVSYEQYF	TGTGCCAGCAGCGACGCGACAGTCTCCTACGAGCAGTACTTC
NA	NA	TRBV7-2	TRBJ2-2	CASSPGTRAGELFF	TGTGCCAGCAGCCCCGGGACGAGAGCCGGGGAGCTGTTTTTT
TRBD2	NA	TRBV7-2	TRBJ2-3	CASSPRRGGADTQYF	TGTGCCAGCAGCCCCCGGCGGGGGGGGGCAGATACGCAGTATTTT
TRBD2	few	TRBV3-1/TRBV3-2	TRBJ2-1	CASRGGTSSYNEQFF	TGTGCCAGCAGGGGGGGGACTAGCTCCTACAATGAGCAGTTCTTC
NA	NA	TRBV18	TRBJ1-1	CASSPRVTEAFF	TGTGCCAGCTCACCACGGGTCACTGAAGCTTTCTTT
NA	NA	TRBV3-1/TRBV3-2	TRBJ2-1	CASSQDTGANNEQFF	TGTGCCAGCAGCCAAGATACCGGGGCGAACAATGAGCAGTTCTTC
TRBD1	NA	TRBV7-2	TRBJ2-1	CASSSTGTGEYGEQFF	TGTGCCAGCAGCTCAACCGGGACAGGGGAATATGGTGAGCAGTTCTTC
TRBD1	NA	TRBV19	TRBJ1-5	CASSSRTGLSNQPQHF	TGTGCCAGTAGTTCAAGGACAGGGCTGAGCAATCAGCCCCAGCATTTT
NA	NA	TRBV19	TRBJ2-3	CASSIDRGGEGADTQYF	TGTGCCAGTAGTATAGATCGTGGCGGGGAAGGGGCAGATACGCAGTATTTT
NA	NA	TRBV6-5	TRBJ2-3	CASSYSSGESTDTQYF	TGTGCCAGCAGTTACTCTAGCGGTGAATCCACAGATACGCAGTATTTT
TRBD1	NA	TRBV12-5	TRBJ2-2	CASGLVRTGRTGELFF	TGTGCTAGTGGTTTGGTACGGACAGGGAGGACCGGGGAGCTGTTTTTT
TRBD2	NA	TRBV5-4	TRBJ2-2	CASTMRGLAGIRSTGELFF	TGTGCCAGCACCATGAGGGGACTAGCGGGAATAAGGAGCACCGGGGAGCTGTTTTTT
NA	NA	TRBV6-6	TRBJ2-1	CASSYGPSASYNEQFF	TGTGCCAGCAGTTACGGGCCTTCCGCTTCCTACAATGAGCAGTTCTTC
NA	NA	TRBV18	TRBJ2-1	CASSPNGERNEQFF	TGTGCCAGCTCACCAAATGGGGAACGCAATGAGCAGTTCTTC
NA	NA	TRBV4-1	TRBJ2-5	CASSPGGGLRETQYF	TGCGCCAGCAGCCCCGGGGGCGGGTTGCGAGAGACCCAGTACTTC
NA	NA	TRBV4-2	TRBJ1-2	CASSHGTDISYYGYTF	TGTGCCAGCAGCCATGGGACGGACATATCTTACTATGGCTACACCTTC
NA	NA	TRBV5-4	TRBJ1-1	CASSLGGTNTEAFF	TGTGCCAGCAGCTTGGGGGGGACTAACACTGAAGCTTTCTTT
TRBD2	NA	TRBV29-1	TRBJ2-3	CSVASPIWAGGLDTQYF	TGCAGCGTTGCGTCTCCAATTTGGGCGGGAGGGTTAGATACGCAGTATTTT
TRBD1	few	TRBV6-5	TRBJ1-2	CASRPGQGLYGYTF	TGTGCCAGCAGGCCGGGACAGGGACTCTATGGCTACACCTTC
NA	NA	TRBV7-2	TRBJ1-2	CASSPSQYGYTF	TGTGCCAGCAGCCCCTCACAGTATGGCTACACCTTC
NA	NA	TRBV9	TRBJ2-5	CASSVGGLEETQYF	TGTGCCAGCAGCGTTGGAGGACTGGAAGAGACCCAGTACTTC
NA	NA	TRBV20-1	TRBJ1-2	CSATVNYGYTF	TGCAGTGCTACGGTTAACTATGGCTACACCTTC
NA	once	TRBV6-1	TRBJ2-1	CASSEAVRALSYNEQFF	TGTGCCAGCAGTGAAGCAGTGCGGGCCCTATCCTACAATGAGCAGTTCTTC
NA	NA	TRBV19	TRBJ1-2	CASSMGRDVGYTF	TGTGCCAGTAGTATGGGCAGGGACGTCGGCTACACCTTC
TRBD2	NA	TRBV11-3	TRBJ2-1	CASSLGVAGGGSYNEQFF	TGTGCCAGCAGCTTAGGGGTGGCGGGGGGTGGCTCCTACAATGAGCAGTTCTTC
NA	NA	TRBV30	TRBJ2-7	CAWSSGASNEQYF	TGTGCCTGGAGTAGCGGAGCTTCCAACGAGCAGTACTTC
NA	few	TRBV11-2	TRBJ2-1	CASSLTGTITYNEQFF	TGTGCCAGCAGCCTAACCGGGACGATCACTTACAATGAGCAGTTCTTC
TRBD1	once	TRBV10-3	TRBJ1-2	CATGQESYGYTF	TGTGCCACTGGACAGGAGAGCTATGGCTACACCTTC
TRBD2	NA	TRBV19	TRBJ2-2	CASSIASSGRAGGELFF	TGTGCCAGTAGTATAGCGTCGAGCGGGAGGGCCGGCGGGGAGCTGTTTTTT
NA	NA	TRBV5-6	TRBJ1-1	CASSYGRGNTEAFF	TGTGCCAGCAGCTATGGACGAGGTAACACTGAAGCTTTCTTT
NA	NA	TRBV3-1/TRBV3-2	TRBJ2-7	CASSQEERSDSYEQYF	TGTGCCAGCAGCCAAGAGGAGCGATCCGACTCCTACGAGCAGTACTTC